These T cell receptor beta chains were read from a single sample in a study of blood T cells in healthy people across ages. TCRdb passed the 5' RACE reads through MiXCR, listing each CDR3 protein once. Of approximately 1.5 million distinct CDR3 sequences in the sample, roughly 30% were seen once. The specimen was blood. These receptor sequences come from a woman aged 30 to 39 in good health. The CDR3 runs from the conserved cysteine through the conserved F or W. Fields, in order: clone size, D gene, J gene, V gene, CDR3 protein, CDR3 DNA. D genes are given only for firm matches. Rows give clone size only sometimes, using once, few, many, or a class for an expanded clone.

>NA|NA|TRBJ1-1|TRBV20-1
CSASRARGGFSEAFF
TGCAGTGCTAGCCGGGCTCGAGGGGGGTTCTCTGAAGCTTTCTTT
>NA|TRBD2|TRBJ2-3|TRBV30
CASKPGTTLTDTQYF
TGTGCCTCGAAACCCGGGACTACCCTCACAGATACGCAGTATTTT
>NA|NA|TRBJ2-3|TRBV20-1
CSAETDPDTQYF
TGCAGTGCTGAGACAGACCCCGATACGCAGTATTTT
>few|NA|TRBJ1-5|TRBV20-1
CSARKGLGNQPQHF
TGCAGTGCTAGAAAGGGGCTTGGCAATCAGCCCCAGCATTTT
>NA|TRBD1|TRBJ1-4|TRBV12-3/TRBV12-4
CASTHWDRGNEKLFF
TGTGCCAGCACCCACTGGGACAGAGGAAATGAAAAACTGTTTTTT
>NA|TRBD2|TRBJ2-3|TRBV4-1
CTSSLGGIPSGTDTQYF
TGCACCAGCAGCCTCGGGGGGATACCAAGCGGCACAGATACGCAGTATTTT
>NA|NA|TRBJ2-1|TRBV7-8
CASSLDSKQFF
TGTGCCAGCAGCTTAGATTCAAAGCAGTTCTTC
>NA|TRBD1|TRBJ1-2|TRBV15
CATSSDRQGQCYGYTF
TGTGCCACCAGCAGCGACAGACAGGGACAGTGTTACGGCTACACCTTC
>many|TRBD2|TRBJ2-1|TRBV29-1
CSVEDRSAGEGNEQFF
TGCAGCGTTGAAGATCGGTCAGCGGGAGAAGGCAATGAGCAGTTCTTC
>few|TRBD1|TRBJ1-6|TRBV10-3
CAISLQGSSYNSPLHF
TGTGCCATCAGTTTACAGGGGAGCTCCTATAATTCACCCCTCCACTTT
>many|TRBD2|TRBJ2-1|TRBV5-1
CASSLAGEGYNEQFF
TGTGCCAGCAGTTTGGCGGGGGAGGGATACAATGAGCAGTTCTTC
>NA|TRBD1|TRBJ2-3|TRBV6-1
CASRPGTAADTQYF
TGTGCCAGTCGGCCGGGGACAGCCGCAGATACGCAGTATTTT
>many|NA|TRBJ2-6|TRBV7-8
CASSSASMGANVLTF
TGTGCCAGCAGCTCCGCTAGCATGGGGGCCAACGTCCTGACTTTC
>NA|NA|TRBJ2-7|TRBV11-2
CASSPGQFHEQYF
TGTGCCAGCAGCCCCGGACAGTTCCACGAGCAGTACTTC
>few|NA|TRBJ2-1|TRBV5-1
CASSLIRRRDNEQFF
TGCGCCAGCAGCTTGATTAGGAGGCGGGACAATGAGCAGTTCTTC
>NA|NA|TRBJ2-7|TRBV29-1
CSVVGRSYEQYF
TGCAGCGTTGTAGGGAGGTCCTACGAGCAGTACTTC
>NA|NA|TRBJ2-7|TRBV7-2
CASSLAPDPGIGDYEQYF
TGTGCCAGCAGCTTAGCTCCTGATCCAGGGATTGGGGACTACGAGCAGTACTTC
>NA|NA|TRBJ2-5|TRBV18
CASSGSGAETQYF
TGTGCCAGCTCGGGCTCGGGAGCAGAGACCCAGTACTTC
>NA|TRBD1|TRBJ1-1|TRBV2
CASAEDRGPFAEAFF
TGTGCCAGCGCCGAGGACAGGGGGCCTTTCGCTGAAGCTTTCTTT
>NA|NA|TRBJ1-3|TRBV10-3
CAISRDSERTGNTIYF
TGTGCCATCAGCCGAGACTCCGAGAGGACTGGAAACACCATATATTTT
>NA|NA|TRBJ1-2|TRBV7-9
CASSLRRAGINYGYTF
TGTGCCAGCAGCTTACGCAGGGCAGGGATTAACTATGGCTACACCTTC
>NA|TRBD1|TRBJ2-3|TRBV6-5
CASSKGQAFGDTQYF
TGTGCCAGCAGCAAAGGACAGGCTTTCGGAGATACGCAGTATTTT
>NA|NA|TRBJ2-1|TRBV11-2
CASSLDSSGNEQFF
TGTGCCAGCAGCTTAGATTCGAGCGGCAATGAGCAGTTCTTC
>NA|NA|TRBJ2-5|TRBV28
CASSLVARVWYQETQYF
TGTGCCAGCAGTTTAGTGGCCAGGGTCTGGTACCAAGAGACCCAGTACTTC
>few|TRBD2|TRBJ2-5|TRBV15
CATSSSTSGLLETQYF
TGTGCCACCAGCAGCTCGACTAGCGGACTCCTAGAGACCCAGTACTTC
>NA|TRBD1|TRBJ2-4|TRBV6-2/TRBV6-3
CASSSGQPKNIQYF
TGTGCCAGCAGTTCGGGACAGCCCAAAAACATTCAGTACTTC
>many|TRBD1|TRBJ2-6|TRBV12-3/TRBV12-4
CASSNRGPITHSGANVLTF
TGTGCCAGCAGTAACAGGGGTCCAATTACTCACTCTGGGGCCAACGTCCTGACTTTC
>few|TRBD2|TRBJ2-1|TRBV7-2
CASSFSGGPLDEQFF
TGTGCCAGCAGCTTTTCGGGGGGGCCTTTGGATGAGCAGTTCTTC
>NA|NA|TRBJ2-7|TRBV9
CASSPSDHSYEQYF
TGTGCCAGCAGCCCGAGCGACCACTCCTACGAGCAGTACTTC
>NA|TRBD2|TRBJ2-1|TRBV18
CASSPQIAGEDEQFF
TGTGCCAGCTCACCACAGATAGCGGGGGAGGATGAGCAGTTCTTC
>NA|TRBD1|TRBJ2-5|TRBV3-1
CASGLTGVEQYF
TGTGCCAGCGGATTGACAGGGGTTGAGCAGTACTTC
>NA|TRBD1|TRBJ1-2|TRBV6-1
CASRTPGQGPGYTF
TGTGCCAGCAGGACTCCGGGACAGGGGCCTGGCTACACCTTC
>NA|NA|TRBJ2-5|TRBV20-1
CSARGWAGRETQYF
TGCAGTGCTAGAGGTTGGGCAGGAAGGGAGACCCAGTACTTC
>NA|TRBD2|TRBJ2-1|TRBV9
CASSVERTSGLGKQFF
TGTGCCAGCAGCGTAGAAAGGACTAGCGGACTCGGGAAGCAGTTCTTC
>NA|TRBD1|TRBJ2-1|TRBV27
CASSRNRDRGHNEQFF
TGTGCCAGCAGCCGTAACCGGGACAGGGGACACAATGAGCAGTTCTTC
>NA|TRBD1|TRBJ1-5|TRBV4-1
CASSPRDRQNQPQHF
TGCGCCAGCAGCCCCCGGGACAGGCAGAATCAGCCCCAGCATTTT
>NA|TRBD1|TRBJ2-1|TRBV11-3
CVSSPEGQGTYNERFF
TGTGTCAGCAGCCCCGAGGGACAGGGTACCTACAATGAACGGTTCTTC
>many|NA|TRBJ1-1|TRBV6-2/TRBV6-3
CASSYHFSPLIRDTEAFF
TGTGCCAGCAGTTACCACTTCAGTCCCTTAATTAGGGACACTGAAGCTTTCTTT
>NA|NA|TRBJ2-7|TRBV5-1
CASSQPAIDVFPSYEQYF
TGCGCCAGCAGCCAACCGGCAATTGACGTTTTCCCCTCCTACGAGCAGTACTTC
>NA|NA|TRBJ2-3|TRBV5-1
CASKRVASTDTQYF
TGCGCCAGCAAACGGGTTGCTAGCACAGATACGCAGTATTTT
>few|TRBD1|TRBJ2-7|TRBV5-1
CASSSGVGTVSNEQYF
TGCGCCAGCAGCAGCGGCGTGGGGACAGTCAGCAACGAGCAGTACTTC
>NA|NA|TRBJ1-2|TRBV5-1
CASTVQGGSLSYTF
TGCGCCAGCACCGTCCAAGGGGGGTCTCTAAGCTACACCTTC
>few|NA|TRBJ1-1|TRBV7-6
CASSREETNTEAFF
TGTGCCAGCAGCCGCGAAGAGACGAACACTGAAGCTTTCTTT
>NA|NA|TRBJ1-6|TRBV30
CAWKHTVNNSPLHF
TGTGCCTGGAAGCACACAGTGAATAATTCACCCCTCCACTTT
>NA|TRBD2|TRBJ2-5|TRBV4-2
CASSQISGTGETQYF
TGTGCCAGCAGCCAAATTAGCGGGACTGGAGAGACCCAGTACTTC
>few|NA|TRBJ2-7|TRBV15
CATSRDGVSGTYEQYF
TGTGCCACCAGCAGAGATGGGGTTAGCGGAACCTACGAGCAGTACTTC
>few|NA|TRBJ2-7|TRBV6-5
CASRPEWGRSYEQYF
TGTGCCAGCAGGCCCGAATGGGGCCGATCCTACGAGCAGTACTTC
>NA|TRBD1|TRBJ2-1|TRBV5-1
CASSLSGQGAQVQFF
TGCGCCAGCAGCTTGTCGGGACAGGGGGCCCAGGTGCAGTTCTTC
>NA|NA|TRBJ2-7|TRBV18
CASSPEERGTPYEQYF
TGTGCCAGCTCACCAGAGGAAAGGGGGACCCCCTACGAGCAGTACTTC
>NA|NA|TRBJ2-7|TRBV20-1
CSAGSQYTEQYF
TGCAGTGCTGGAAGTCAATATACCGAGCAGTACTTC
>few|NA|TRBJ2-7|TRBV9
CASSPQGGAWTGDEQYF
TGTGCCAGCAGCCCACAGGGCGGGGCTTGGACTGGGGACGAGCAGTACTTC
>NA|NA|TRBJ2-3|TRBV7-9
CASSLLGDTDTQYF
TGTGCCAGCAGCTTACTAGGAGACACAGATACGCAGTATTTT